The rows below give T cell receptor beta chains drawn from one sample of a study of shared clonotypes between healthy human individuals. The assay was immunoSEQ multiplex PCR, and TCRdb's table has in-frame clones only and misses some. The sample has 800,000 or so clones; approximately 97% are singletons. Sequencing was carried out using naive CD8+ T cells sorted from blood. These receptors originate from a man aged 25 to 40 in good health. CDR3s include the opening cysteine and the closing phenylalanine or tryptophan. D genes are given only for firm matches. Clone size appears in some rows only: once, few, many, or a class for an expanded clone.

d_gene	abundance	v_gene	j_gene	CDR3nt	CDR3aa
.	.	TRBV19	TRBJ2-5	TGTGCCAGTAGTTCGGGAATAGTTGATAGAGAGACCCAGTACTTC	CASSSGIVDRETQYF
.	.	TRBV27	TRBJ2-6	TGTGCCAGCAGTTTAACGCTCGGTGGTGCCAACGTCCTGACTTTC	CASSLTLGGANVLTF
TRBD2	once	TRBV7-3	TRBJ2-2	TGTGCCAGCAGGAGAAGACCGGGACTAGCGGGAGGCCGGAACACCGGGGAGCTGTTTTTT	CASRRRPGLAGGRNTGELFF
.	.	TRBV14	TRBJ2-2	TGTGCCAGCAGACCCGACATCTACACCGGGGAGCTGTTTTTT	CASRPDIYTGELFF
TRBD2	.	TRBV27	TRBJ2-7	TGTGCCAGCAGTTTAGGGGGGGGACTATCGATCTACTCCTACGAGCAGTACTTC	CASSLGGGLSIYSYEQYF
.	.	TRBV13	TRBJ2-6	TGTGCCAGCAGTTTTTATCAAAGTCGGGCCAACGTCCTGACTTTC	CASSFYQSRANVLTF
.	.	TRBV1	TRBJ2-3	TGCACCAGCAGAGAAACGGGACTAGCGGGAAGGACAGATACGCAGTATTTT	CTSRETGLAGRTDTQYF
TRBD2	.	TRBV7-9	TRBJ2-7	TGTGCCAGCAGCTTAATTAGCGGGAGCCTCTACGAGCAGTACTTC	CASSLISGSLYEQYF
.	once	TRBV11-2	TRBJ2-3	TGTGCCAGCAGCACTTCATCATGGGCTGGGACAGATACGCAGTATTTT	CASSTSSWAGTDTQYF
.	.	TRBV11-1	TRBJ2-1	TGTGCCAGCAGTTCTCCATCACTGCAGATATCATACAATGAGCAGTTCTTC	CASSSPSLQISYNEQFF
.	once	TRBV7-6	TRBJ2-1	TGTGCCAGCAGCCTTGGGGGAACAATTGAGCAGTTCTTC	CASSLGGTIEQFF
.	.	TRBV11-3	TRBJ2-2	TGTGCCAGCAGCTTATCTCCTTCCACCGGGGAGCTGTTTTTT	CASSLSPSTGELFF